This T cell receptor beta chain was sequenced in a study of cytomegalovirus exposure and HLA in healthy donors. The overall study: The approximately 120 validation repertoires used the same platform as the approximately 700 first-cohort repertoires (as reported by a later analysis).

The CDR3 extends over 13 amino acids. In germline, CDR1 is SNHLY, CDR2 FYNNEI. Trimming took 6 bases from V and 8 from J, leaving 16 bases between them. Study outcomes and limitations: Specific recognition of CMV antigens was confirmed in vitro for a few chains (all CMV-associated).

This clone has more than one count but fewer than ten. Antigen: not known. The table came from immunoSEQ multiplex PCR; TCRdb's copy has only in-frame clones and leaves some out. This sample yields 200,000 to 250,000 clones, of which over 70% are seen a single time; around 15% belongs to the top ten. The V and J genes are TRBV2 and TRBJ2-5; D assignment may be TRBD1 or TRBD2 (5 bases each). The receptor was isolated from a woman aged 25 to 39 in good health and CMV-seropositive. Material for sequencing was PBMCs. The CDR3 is CASRLGAGSTQYF. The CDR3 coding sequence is TGTGCCAGCAGGTTAGGGGCAGGGAGCACCCAGTACTTC.